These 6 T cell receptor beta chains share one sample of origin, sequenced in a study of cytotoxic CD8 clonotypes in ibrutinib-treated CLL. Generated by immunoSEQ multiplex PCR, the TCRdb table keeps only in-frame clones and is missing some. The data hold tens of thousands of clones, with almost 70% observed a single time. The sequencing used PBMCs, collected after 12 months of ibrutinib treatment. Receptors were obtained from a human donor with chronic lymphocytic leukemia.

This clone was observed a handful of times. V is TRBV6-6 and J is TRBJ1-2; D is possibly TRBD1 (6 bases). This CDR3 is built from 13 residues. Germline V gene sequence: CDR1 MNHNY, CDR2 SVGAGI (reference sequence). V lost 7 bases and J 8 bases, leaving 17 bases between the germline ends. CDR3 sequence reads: CASKFLRGGGYTF. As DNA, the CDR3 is TGTGCCAGCAAATTTCTCAGGGGAGGCGGCTACACCTTC.

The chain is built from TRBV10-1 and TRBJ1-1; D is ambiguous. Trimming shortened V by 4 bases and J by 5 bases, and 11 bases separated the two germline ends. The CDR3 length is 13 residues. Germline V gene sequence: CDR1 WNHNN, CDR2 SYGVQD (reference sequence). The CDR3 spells CASSVSSGTEAFF. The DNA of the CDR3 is TGCGCCAGCAGTGTGAGTTCGGGGACTGAAGCTTTCTTT.

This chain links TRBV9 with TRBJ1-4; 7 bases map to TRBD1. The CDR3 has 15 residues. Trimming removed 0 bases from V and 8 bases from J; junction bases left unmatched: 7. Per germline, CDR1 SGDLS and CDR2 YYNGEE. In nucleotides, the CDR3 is TGTGCCAGCAGCGTAGAGACAGGGTTGGAGGAAAAACTGTTTTTT. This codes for CASSVETGLEEKLFF.

CDR3 loop: CASSRELAGASEQYF. CDR3 sequence (DNA): TGTGCCAGCTCCCGGGAACTAGCGGGAGCCTCCGAGCAGTACTTC. The chain is built from TRBV11-2 and TRBJ2-7, with 11 bases matching TRBD2. This CDR3 is 15 amino acids long. Germline CDR1 is SGHAT and CDR2 is FQNNGV. The V and J ends lost 8 bases and 6 bases, in that order; junction bases with no gene match: 12.

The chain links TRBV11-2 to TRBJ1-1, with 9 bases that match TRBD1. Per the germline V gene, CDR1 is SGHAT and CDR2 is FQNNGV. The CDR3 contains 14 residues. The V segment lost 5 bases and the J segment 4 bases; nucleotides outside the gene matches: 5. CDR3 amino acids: CASSPQGAGTEAFF. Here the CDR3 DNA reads TGTGCCAGCAGCCCACAGGGGGCCGGCACTGAAGCTTTCTTT.

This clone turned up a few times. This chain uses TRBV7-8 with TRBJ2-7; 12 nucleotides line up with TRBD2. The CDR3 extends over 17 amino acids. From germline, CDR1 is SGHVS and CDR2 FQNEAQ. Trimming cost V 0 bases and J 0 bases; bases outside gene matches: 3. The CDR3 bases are TGTGCCAGCAGCTTAGCGCTAGCGGGAGGGAGCTCCTACGAGCAGTACTTC. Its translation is CASSLALAGGSSYEQYF. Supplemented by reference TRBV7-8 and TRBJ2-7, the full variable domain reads GAGVSQSPRYKVAKRGQDVALRCDPISGHVSLFWYQQALGQGPEFLTYFQNEAQLDKSGLPSDRFFAERPEGSVSTLKIQRTQQEDSAVYLCASSLALAGGSSYEQYFGPGTRLTVT.